Included here is one TCR beta chain sequence, with context. As yet, its antigen is unknown. The data were taken from a study of T cell responses to AZD1222 COVID-19 vaccine. Assay: immunoSEQ multiplex PCR; the TCRdb copy retains only in-frame clones and omits some. The sample has under 140,000 clones, 85% to 95% seen once. Trimming left V 5 bases short and J 4 bases short, with 18 bases between. The V gene's germline CDR1 is MNHEY and CDR2 SMNVEV (reference sequence). There are 17 residues in the CDR3. Notes on the study in general: It was only a handful of AZD1222 recipients who were seropositive at baseline. Unmutated variant regions reportedly attract nearly half of all spike-specific TCRs. When two AZD1222 doses had been given, Spike-specific TCR breadth and depth rose.

The sample in question was peripheral blood, obtained 28 days after the second AZD1222 dose. The receptor comes from an adult who received the AZD1222 COVID-19 vaccine. This chain connects TRBV27 to TRBJ2-6, with D tentatively TRBD1 or TRBD2 (5 bases each). CDR3 DNA sequence: TGTGCCAGCAGTCCTATGGGGGTAGTCCCCGGGGCCAACGTCCTGACTTTC. Translated: CASSPMGVVPGANVLTF.